A single sample gave rise to the 5 T cell receptor beta chains below, sequenced in a study of read filtering for tumor transcriptome and immune sequencing. From roughly 0.4 ug of RNA, a library with molecular barcoded alpha/delta and beta/gamma adaptors was made. TCRdb reprocessed the reads via MiXCR and lists one record per CDR3 protein. Seen here are around 48,000 distinct CDR3 sequences, less than 20% observed once, and the top ten hold roughly 15%. Sequencing used a population of CD138-negative cells sorted from bone marrow. The receptors were sampled from a donor over 35 with multiple myeloma.

The sample holds a few counts of this clonotype. This may arise from a read error, as a much more abundant clone is one base away. The CDR3 sequence is CGARRLSTDTQYF. CDR3 DNA sequence: TGCGGTGCTAGGAGACTAAGCACAGATACGCAGTATTTT. The gene calls are TRBV20-1 and TRBJ2-3; tentatively, D is TRBD2 (5 bases). Germline-derived CDR1 and CDR2 are DFQATT and SNEGSKA (reference sequence). The CDR3 contains 13 residues.

The chain has TRBV6-2 or TRBV6-3 and TRBJ2-5; 9 positions match TRBD1. Germline V CDR1 and CDR2: MNHEY, SVGEGT. The CDR3 covers 14 residues. J gave up 6 bases and V 7 bases, and 9 bases lay outside the gene matches. CDR3 residues: CASTGGDRVQTQYF. Written as DNA, the CDR3 is TGTGCCAGCACCGGCGGGGACAGGGTTCAGACCCAGTACTTC.

This clonotype appeared many times. This chain joins TRBV4-3 and TRBJ2-1, with 10 bases identical to TRBD2. Per germline, CDR1 LGHNA and CDR2 YSLEER. This CDR3 region has 16 residues. V trimming: 1 base; J trimming: 6 bases; junction bases outside the gene matches: 6. CDR3 sequence (DNA): TGCGCCAGCAGCCAAGCTGGCGTAGCGGGAGGCAATGAGCAGTTCTTC. Translation gives CASSQAGVAGGNEQFF.

The sample holds many counts of this clonotype. The chain employs TRBV7-9 and TRBJ2-3; the D gene is possibly TRBD1 (5 bases). Between the trimmed V and J ends, which lost 5 bases and 2 bases, there was a span of 20 bases. Germline V gene data show CDR1 as SEHNR and CDR2 as FQNEAQ (reference sequence). This CDR3 has 17 residues. This CDR3 reads CASSMARAAEFTDTQYF. The CDR3 bases are TGTGCCAGCAGCATGGCCAGGGCTGCTGAATTCACAGATACGCAGTATTTT.

There are many counts of this clonotype. The V gene is TRBV5-5, the J gene TRBJ1-2, with 7 bases aligning to TRBD1. The CDR3 length is 15 residues. V dropped 5 bases and J dropped 1; count of bases not matched to a gene: 8. CDR1 SGHKS and CDR2 YYEKEE come from the germline V gene (reference sequence). CDR3 sequence: CASRTGDSLNYGYTF. The CDR3 DNA sequence: TGTGCCAGCAGGACGGGGGACAGCCTTAACTATGGCTACACCTTC.